The rows below give T cell receptor beta chains drawn from one sample of a study of T cell responses to AZD1222 COVID-19 vaccine. Produced via immunoSEQ multiplex PCR; TCRdb's table is partial and in-frame only. This sample carries about 35,000 clones, 86% of them seen once, and the ten largest clones take 6.8%. This specimen consisted of peripheral blood, obtained on day 0 of AZD1222 vaccination. The receptors were sampled from an adult in good health. Both conserved end residues are part of each CDR3. The D gene is left open where the match is weak. Some rows have no size entry. The others give once, few or many, or a class for an expanded clone.

V: TRBV29-1
size: NA
J: TRBJ2-3
D: NA
DNA: TGCAGCGTTGAGAGGGGCGGGCGGTTTAGCACAGATACGCAGTATTTT
CDR3: CSVERGGRFSTDTQYF

V: TRBV13
size: once
J: TRBJ2-2
D: NA
DNA: TGTGCCAGCAGCTTAGGGTGGGCGAATACTTACACCGGGGAGCTGTTTTTT
CDR3: CASSLGWANTYTGELFF

V: TRBV6-4
size: NA
J: TRBJ1-4
D: NA
DNA: TGTGCCAGCAGTGACGGGCCAGCAACTAATGAAAAACTGTTTTTT
CDR3: CASSDGPATNEKLFF

V: TRBV19
size: NA
J: TRBJ2-5
D: NA
DNA: TGTGCCAGTAGTAAGACCTGGGAAGAGACCCAGTACTTC
CDR3: CASSKTWEETQYF

V: TRBV5-1
size: NA
J: TRBJ2-2
D: NA
DNA: TGCGCCAGCAGCTTGGCGATACTAGGAACCGGGGAGCTGTTTTTT
CDR3: CASSLAILGTGELFF

V: TRBV19
size: NA
J: TRBJ2-1
D: NA
DNA: TGTGCCAGTAGCAAACTACAGGTTTACAATGAGCAGTTCTTC
CDR3: CASSKLQVYNEQFF

V: TRBV6-5
size: NA
J: TRBJ2-7
D: NA
DNA: TGTGCCAGCAGTTACGACGGGCTGGACGAGCAGTACTTC
CDR3: CASSYDGLDEQYF

V: TRBV13
size: NA
J: TRBJ1-4
D: TRBD1
DNA: TGTGCCAGCAGCTCACAGGGGGCGGGTGAAAAACTGTTTTTT
CDR3: CASSSQGAGEKLFF

V: TRBV6-5
size: NA
J: TRBJ2-6
D: NA
DNA: TGTGCCAGAAAGGATGCGGCCAACGTCCTGACTTTC
CDR3: CARKDAANVLTF

V: TRBV5-6
size: NA
J: TRBJ1-4
D: NA
DNA: TGTGCCAGCAGCCGACGGGGGACCGAAAAACTGTTTTTT
CDR3: CASSRRGTEKLFF

V: TRBV7-9
size: NA
J: TRBJ2-2
D: TRBD1
DNA: TGTGCCAGCAGGCCGACAGGGGGCGCCGACGGGGAGCTGTTTTTT
CDR3: CASRPTGGADGELFF

V: TRBV28
size: NA
J: TRBJ2-7
D: NA
DNA: TGTGCCAGCAGTTTTACTGCTTCCTACGAGCAGTACTTC
CDR3: CASSFTASYEQYF

V: TRBV28
size: few
J: TRBJ2-1
D: TRBD2
DNA: TGTGCCAGCAGTTCGACTAGCGGGGGAGGCTCCTACAATGAGCAGTTCTTC
CDR3: CASSSTSGGGSYNEQFF

V: TRBV9
size: NA
J: TRBJ1-2
D: TRBD1
DNA: TGTGCCAGCAGCGAGAGGGACAGCTTCACCTATGGCTACACCTTC
CDR3: CASSERDSFTYGYTF

V: TRBV5-4
size: NA
J: TRBJ2-3
D: TRBD2
DNA: TGTGCCAGCAGCGATACTAGCGGGAGGCTCTCAGATACGCAGTATTTT
CDR3: CASSDTSGRLSDTQYF

V: TRBV9
size: once
J: TRBJ1-1
D: NA
DNA: TGTGCCAGCAGCGTAGAGGGAAGGGGCGCCAATGAAGCTTTCTTT
CDR3: CASSVEGRGANEAFF

V: TRBV28
size: NA
J: TRBJ1-5
D: TRBD1
DNA: TGTGCCAGCAGTTATGGGACAGGTCAGCCCCAGCATTTT
CDR3: CASSYGTGQPQHF

V: TRBV4-2
size: NA
J: TRBJ2-7
D: NA
DNA: TGTGCCAGCAGCCACGGGTACGAGCAGTACTTC
CDR3: CASSHGYEQYF

V: TRBV6-6
size: NA
J: TRBJ1-3
D: NA
DNA: TGTGCCAGCAGTTACTCGATAACAGGGCATGGAAACACCATATATTTT
CDR3: CASSYSITGHGNTIYF

V: TRBV27
size: NA
J: TRBJ1-2
D: NA
DNA: TGTGCCAGCAGTCCATCCGGGGTATATGGCTACACCTTC
CDR3: CASSPSGVYGYTF

V: TRBV6-4
size: NA
J: TRBJ2-3
D: TRBD2
DNA: TGTGCCAGCAGTGAAGCGGGGGACACAGATACGCAGTATTTT
CDR3: CASSEAGDTDTQYF

V: TRBV5-4
size: NA
J: TRBJ1-2
D: TRBD1
DNA: TGTGCCAGCAGCTGGGACAGCTATGGCTACACCTTC
CDR3: CASSWDSYGYTF

V: TRBV4-1
size: NA
J: TRBJ2-3
D: TRBD2
DNA: TGCGCCAGCAGCCGCGCCGGCACTAGCGGGGGACCCACTAGCACAGATACGCAGTATTTT
CDR3: CASSRAGTSGGPTSTDTQYF

V: TRBV29-1
size: NA
J: TRBJ1-2
D: NA
DNA: TGCAGCGTCGTGACCGACAGGAACTATGGCTACACCTTC
CDR3: CSVVTDRNYGYTF